This T cell receptor beta chain was identified during a study of beta chain features in type 1 diabetes. Whole-study results and caveats: Shortening that was moderate but significant affected the TCRB CDR3s of Type 1 diabetes patients in all four CD4+ subsets.

Points on this clone: Its antigen remains unknown.

Expressed TCRB transcripts were sequenced after all isolated RNA was converted to cDNA. Clones were read by immunoSEQ multiplex PCR, and TCRdb kept only the in-frame ones, dropping some. The sample yields 250,000 to 300,000 clones, 14% seen once. This sequence was found in a man aged 25-40 years with type 1 diabetes. The sample was naive CD4+ T cells from blood.

CDR3 region: CASSPHAPPGQGTPFF. The DNA for the CDR3 is TGTGCCAGCAGCCCTCACGCCCCCCCGGGACAGGGGACTCCTTTCTTT. The genes are TRBV9 and TRBJ1-1; 10 bases line up with TRBD1. Germline CDR1 and CDR2: SGDLS and YYNGEE. The CDR3 length is 16 residues. V lost 4 bases, J lost 12 bases, and 18 bases stayed unmatched.